The clone carrying this T cell receptor beta chain was picked up a small number of times. The antigen is undetermined. Germline V gene sequence: CDR1 SGHAT, CDR2 FQNNGV. The CDR3 consists of 12 residues. The V end lost 7 bases, the J end lost 1 base, and 5 bases lay between the germline ends. The data derive from a study of T cell responses to AZD1222 COVID-19 vaccine. Study outcomes and limitations: Breadth and depth of Spike-specific TCRs rose after two AZD1222 doses. White British people made up most donors, females outnumbered males, and clonal diversity was possibly underestimated. The number of AZD1222 recipients seropositive at baseline was only 6 or 7.

Repertoires were generated with immunoSEQ multiplex PCR, while TCRdb's copy carries only in-frame clones and drops some. The sample shows roughly 120,000 clones, 70% to 90% of them seen only once. This sample comprised peripheral blood, obtained on day 0 of AZD1222 vaccination. The rearrangement links TRBV11-2 to TRBJ1-3, with D unclear. This TCR was recovered from an adult in good health. CDR3 in DNA: TGTGCCAGCACGCCTTCTGGAAACACCATATATTTT. Translating gives CASTPSGNTIYF.